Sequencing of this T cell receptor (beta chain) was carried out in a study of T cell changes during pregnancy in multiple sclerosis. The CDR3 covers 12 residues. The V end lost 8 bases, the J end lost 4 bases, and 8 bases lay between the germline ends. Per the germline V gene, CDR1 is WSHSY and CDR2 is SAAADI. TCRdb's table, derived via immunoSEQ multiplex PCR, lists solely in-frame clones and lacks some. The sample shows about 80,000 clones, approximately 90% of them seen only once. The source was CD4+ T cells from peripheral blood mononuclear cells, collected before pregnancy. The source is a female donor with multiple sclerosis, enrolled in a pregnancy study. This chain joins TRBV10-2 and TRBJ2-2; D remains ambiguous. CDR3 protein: CASSVLTGELFF. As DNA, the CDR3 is TGCGCCAGCTCGGTCCTCACCGGGGAGCTGTTTTTT.